This is a list of T cell receptor beta chains from one sample in a study of T-cell memory formation after mild COVID-19. TCRdb recomputed calls from the 5' RACE reads with MiXCR, one row per CDR3 protein. The data show under 450,000 distinct CDR3 sequences, around 15% seen once. Sequencing was done on a sample of PBMCs or a T cell subset sorted from them (not recorded which). These receptors were taken from a man aged 18 to 30 who had mild COVID-19 (a few samples of this study predate the infection). Cell type and time point are not known. Each CDR3 is given with its conserved first and last residue. A D gene is named only where the DNA matches it firmly. Clone sizes are given selectively: once, few, many, or a class where the clone is expanded.

TRBV6-5,TRBJ1-1,-,-,TGTGCCACCGTTATGAACACTGAAGCTTTCTTT,CATVMNTEAFF
TRBV5-1,TRBJ1-2,-,few,TGCGCCAGCAGCTTGGACGCCATCGGCTATGGCTACACCTTC,CASSLDAIGYGYTF
TRBV5-1,TRBJ1-1,TRBD1,few,TGCGCCAGCAGCGTAGAGGCCCAGGGGGCCCCAAACACTGAAGCTTTCTTT,CASSVEAQGAPNTEAFF
TRBV12-3/TRBV12-4,TRBJ2-7,-,few,TGTGCCAGCAGCGACAGGAGCTACGAGCAGTACTTC,CASSDRSYEQYF
TRBV27,TRBJ1-1,-,few,TGTGCCAGCAGTGGATTGGGACCGCTAGACACTGAAGCTTTCTTT,CASSGLGPLDTEAFF
TRBV12-3/TRBV12-4,TRBJ1-5,-,-,TGTGCCAGCAGTCGGACAGCCAGCCAGCCCCAGCATTTT,CASSRTASQPQHF
TRBV20-1,TRBJ1-4,TRBD1,few,TGCAGTGCTAGAGATCAGGGGCAGGGGGGTGAAAAACTGTTTTTT,CSARDQGQGGEKLFF
TRBV27,TRBJ2-1,TRBD2,-,TGTGCCAGCAGTTCAGTCGGGGGGGGCGGTGAGCAGTTCTTC,CASSSVGGGGEQFF
TRBV4-3,TRBJ1-3,-,few,TGCGCCAGCAGCCAGAATAGGGCAGGGTCTGGAAACACCATATATTTT,CASSQNRAGSGNTIYF
TRBV7-2,TRBJ1-2,-,few,TGTGCCAGCAGCTTAGCCAGGGACTATGGCTACACCTTC,CASSLARDYGYTF
TRBV9,TRBJ2-6,-,many,TGTGCCAGCAGCTTTTCGGGACGGAGGGTCTCTGGGGCCAACGTCCTGACTTTC,CASSFSGRRVSGANVLTF
TRBV6-5,TRBJ2-7,-,few,TGTGCCAGCAGTTGGGGTGCGGGCTCCTACGAGCAGTACTTC,CASSWGAGSYEQYF
TRBV2,TRBJ1-1,-,-,TGTGCCAGCTTACTGGACAAGCTGAACACTGAAGCTTTCTTT,CASLLDKLNTEAFF
TRBV7-9,TRBJ2-5,TRBD2,-,TGTGCCAGCAGCCCCCGACTAGCGGGGGGGAACCAAGAGACCCAGTACTTC,CASSPRLAGGNQETQYF
TRBV25-1,TRBJ1-4,-,-,TGTGCCAGCAATGGCAGCGGCCGTTTT,CASNGSGRF
TRBV5-4,TRBJ1-2,TRBD1,many,TGTGCCAGCAGCTTGGGAGGGACAGGGAATGGCTACACCTTC,CASSLGGTGNGYTF
TRBV4-2,TRBJ2-3,TRBD2,few,TGTGCCAGCAGCCAAGATGTGGGGACTAGCGGGGGTCGAACAGATACGCAGTATTTT,CASSQDVGTSGGRTDTQYF